This T cell receptor beta chain emerged from a study of T-cell memory formation after mild COVID-19. Trimming shortened V by 4 bases and J by 6 bases, and 20 bases separated the two germline ends. Germline CDR1 and CDR2: SGHRS and YFSETQ. The CDR3 spans 15 residues. Findings of the study overall: Mostly located in CM and EM were contracting CD4+ clones, with contracting CD8+ clones located in EMRA. Some SARS-CoV-2-responding clones were already detected in memory before infection.

In TCRdb, the 5' RACE reads were re-called with MiXCR into one record per CDR3 protein. This table has more than 200,000 distinct CDR3 sequences, about 15% appearing once. This clonotype was found a few times. Its antigen is unidentified. This clonotype was obtained from a man in his late teens or twenties who had mild COVID-19 (a few samples of this study predate the infection). Cell type and time point are not known. The sequenced sample was PBMCs or a T cell subset sorted from them (not recorded which). V usage is TRBV5-1 and J usage is TRBJ2-7; D might be TRBD2 (6 bases). The CDR3 DNA reads TGCGCCAGCAGCCACCGCGGGGAATGTGCCTGCGAGCAGTACGTC. Amino acid sequence: CASSHRGECACEQYV.